Many counts were recorded for the clone carrying this T cell receptor beta chain. As yet, its antigen is unknown. The entry originates in a study of identical twins. Whole-study findings and limits: Excess low generation probability was seen in twin-shared out-of-frame alpha sequences. Beta clonotypes that were abundant in cord blood contained fewer insertions, a pattern absent from memory repertoires.

The CDR3 spans 11 residues. The trim removed 10 bases at V and 6 bases at J, leaving 3 bases unmatched. After template switching added a universal primer site, the resulting cDNA carried unique molecular identifiers. TCRdb re-analysed the 5' RACE reads in MiXCR, keeping a single row per CDR3 protein. The sample records about 220,000 distinct CDR3 sequences, roughly 9.4% being singletons. The receptor was isolated from a woman aged 18-29 years in good health. Sequences were obtained from memory (CD45RO+) T cells sorted from blood. This sequence joins TRBV12-3 or TRBV12-4 and TRBJ1-1; 9 bases map to TRBD1. CDR3 protein: CATQGAAEAFF. In nucleotides, the CDR3 is TGTGCCACACAGGGGGCGGCTGAAGCTTTCTTT.